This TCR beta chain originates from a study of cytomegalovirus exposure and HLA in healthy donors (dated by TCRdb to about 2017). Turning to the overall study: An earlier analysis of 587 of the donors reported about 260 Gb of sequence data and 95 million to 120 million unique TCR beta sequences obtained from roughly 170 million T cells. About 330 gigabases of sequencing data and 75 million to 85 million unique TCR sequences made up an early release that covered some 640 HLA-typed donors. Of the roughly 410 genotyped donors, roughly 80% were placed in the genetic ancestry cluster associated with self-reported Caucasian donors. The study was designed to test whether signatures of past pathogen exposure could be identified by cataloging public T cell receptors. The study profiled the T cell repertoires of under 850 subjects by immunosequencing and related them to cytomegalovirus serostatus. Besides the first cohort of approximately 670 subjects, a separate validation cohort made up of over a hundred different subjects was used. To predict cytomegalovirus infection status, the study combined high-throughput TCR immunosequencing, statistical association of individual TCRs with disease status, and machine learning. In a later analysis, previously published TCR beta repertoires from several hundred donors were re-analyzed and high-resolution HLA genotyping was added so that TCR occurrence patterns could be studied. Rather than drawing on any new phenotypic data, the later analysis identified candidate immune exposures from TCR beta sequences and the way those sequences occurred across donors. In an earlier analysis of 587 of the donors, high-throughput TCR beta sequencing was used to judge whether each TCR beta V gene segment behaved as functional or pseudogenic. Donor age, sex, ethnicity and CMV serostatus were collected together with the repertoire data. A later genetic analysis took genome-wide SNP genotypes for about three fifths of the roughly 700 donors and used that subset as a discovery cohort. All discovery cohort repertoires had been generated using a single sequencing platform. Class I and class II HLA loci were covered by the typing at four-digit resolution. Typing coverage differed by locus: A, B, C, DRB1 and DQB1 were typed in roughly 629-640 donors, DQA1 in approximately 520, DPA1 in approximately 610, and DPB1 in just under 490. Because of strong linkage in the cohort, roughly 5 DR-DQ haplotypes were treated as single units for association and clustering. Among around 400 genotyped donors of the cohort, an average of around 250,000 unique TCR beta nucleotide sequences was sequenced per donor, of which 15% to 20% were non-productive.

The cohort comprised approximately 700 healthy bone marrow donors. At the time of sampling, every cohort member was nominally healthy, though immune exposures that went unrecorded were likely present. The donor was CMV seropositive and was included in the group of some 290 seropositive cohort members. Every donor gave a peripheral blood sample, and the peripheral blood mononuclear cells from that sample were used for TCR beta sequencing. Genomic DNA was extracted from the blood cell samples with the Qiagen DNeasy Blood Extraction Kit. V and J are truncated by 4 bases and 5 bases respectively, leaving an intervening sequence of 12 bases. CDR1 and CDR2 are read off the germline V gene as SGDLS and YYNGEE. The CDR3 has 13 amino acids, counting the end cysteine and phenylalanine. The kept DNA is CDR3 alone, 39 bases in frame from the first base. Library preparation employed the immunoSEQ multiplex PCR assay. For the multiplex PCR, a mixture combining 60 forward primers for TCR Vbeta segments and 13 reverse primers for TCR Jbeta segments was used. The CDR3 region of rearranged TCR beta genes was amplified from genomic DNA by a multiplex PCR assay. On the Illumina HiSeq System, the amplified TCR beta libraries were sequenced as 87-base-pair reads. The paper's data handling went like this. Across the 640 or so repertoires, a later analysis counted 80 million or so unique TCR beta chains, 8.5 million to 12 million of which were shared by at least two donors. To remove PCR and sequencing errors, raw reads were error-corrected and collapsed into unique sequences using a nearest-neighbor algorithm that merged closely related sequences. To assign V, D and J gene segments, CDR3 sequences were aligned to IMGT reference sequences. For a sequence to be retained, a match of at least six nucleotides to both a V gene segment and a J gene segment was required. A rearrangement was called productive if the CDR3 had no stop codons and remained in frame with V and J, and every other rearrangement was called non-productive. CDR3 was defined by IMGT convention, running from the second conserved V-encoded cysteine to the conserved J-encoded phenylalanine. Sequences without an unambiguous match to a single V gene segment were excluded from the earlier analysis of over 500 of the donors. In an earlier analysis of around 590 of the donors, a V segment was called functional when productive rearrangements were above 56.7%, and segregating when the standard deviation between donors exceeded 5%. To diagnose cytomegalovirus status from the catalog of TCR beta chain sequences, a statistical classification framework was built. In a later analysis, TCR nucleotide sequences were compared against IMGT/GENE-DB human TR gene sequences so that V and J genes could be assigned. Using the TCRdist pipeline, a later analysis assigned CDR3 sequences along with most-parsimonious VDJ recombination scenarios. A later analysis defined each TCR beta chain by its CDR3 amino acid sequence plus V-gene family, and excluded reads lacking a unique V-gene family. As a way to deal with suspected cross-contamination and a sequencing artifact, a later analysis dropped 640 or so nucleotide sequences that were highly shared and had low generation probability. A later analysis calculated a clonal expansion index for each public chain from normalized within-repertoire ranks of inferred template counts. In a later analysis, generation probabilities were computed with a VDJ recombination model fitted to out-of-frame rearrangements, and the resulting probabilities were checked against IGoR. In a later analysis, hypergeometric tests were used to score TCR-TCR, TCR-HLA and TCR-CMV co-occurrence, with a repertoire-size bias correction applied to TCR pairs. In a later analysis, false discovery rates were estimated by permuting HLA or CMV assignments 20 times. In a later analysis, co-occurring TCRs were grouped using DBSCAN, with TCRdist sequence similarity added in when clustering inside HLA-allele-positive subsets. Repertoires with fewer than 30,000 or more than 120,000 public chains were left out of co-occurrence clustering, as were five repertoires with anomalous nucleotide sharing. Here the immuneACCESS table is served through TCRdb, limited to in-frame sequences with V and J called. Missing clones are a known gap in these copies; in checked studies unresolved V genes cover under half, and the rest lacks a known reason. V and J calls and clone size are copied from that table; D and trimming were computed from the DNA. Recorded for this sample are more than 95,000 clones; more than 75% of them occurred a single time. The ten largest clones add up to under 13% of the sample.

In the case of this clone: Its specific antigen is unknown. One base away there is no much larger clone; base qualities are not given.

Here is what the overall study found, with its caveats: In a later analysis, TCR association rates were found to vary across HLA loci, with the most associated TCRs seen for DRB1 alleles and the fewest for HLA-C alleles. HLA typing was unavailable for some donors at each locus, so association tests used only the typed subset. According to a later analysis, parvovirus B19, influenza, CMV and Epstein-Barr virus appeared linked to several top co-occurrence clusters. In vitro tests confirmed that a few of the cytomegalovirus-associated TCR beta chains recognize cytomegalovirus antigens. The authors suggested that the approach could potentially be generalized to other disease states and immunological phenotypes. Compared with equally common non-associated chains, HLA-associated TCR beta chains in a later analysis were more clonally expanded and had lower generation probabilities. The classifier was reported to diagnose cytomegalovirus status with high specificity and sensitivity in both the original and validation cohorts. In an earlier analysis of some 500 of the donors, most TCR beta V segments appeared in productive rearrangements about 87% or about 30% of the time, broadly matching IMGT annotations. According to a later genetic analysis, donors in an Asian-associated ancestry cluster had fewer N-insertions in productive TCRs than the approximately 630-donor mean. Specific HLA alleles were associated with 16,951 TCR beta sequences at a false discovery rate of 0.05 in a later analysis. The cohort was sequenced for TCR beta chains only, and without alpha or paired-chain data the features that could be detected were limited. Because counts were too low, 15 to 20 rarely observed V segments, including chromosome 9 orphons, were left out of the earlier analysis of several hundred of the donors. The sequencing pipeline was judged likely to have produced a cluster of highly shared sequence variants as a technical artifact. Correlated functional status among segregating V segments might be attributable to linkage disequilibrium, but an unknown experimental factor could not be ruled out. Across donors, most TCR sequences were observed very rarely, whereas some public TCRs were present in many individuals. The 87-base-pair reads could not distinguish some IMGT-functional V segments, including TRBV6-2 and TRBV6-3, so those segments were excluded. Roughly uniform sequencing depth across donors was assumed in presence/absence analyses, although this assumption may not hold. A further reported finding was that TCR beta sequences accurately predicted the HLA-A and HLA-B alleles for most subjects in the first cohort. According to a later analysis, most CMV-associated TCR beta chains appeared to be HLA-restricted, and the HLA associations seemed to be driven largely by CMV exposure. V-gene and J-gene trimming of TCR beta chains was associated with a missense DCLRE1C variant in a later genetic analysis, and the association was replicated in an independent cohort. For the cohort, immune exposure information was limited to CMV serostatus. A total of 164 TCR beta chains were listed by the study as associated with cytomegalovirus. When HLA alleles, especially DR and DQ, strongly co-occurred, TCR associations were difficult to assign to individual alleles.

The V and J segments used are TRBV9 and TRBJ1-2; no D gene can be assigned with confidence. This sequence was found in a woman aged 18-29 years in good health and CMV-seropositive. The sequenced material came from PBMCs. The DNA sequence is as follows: TGTGCCAGCAGCCCCGCCCCCGGTTATGGCTACACCTTC. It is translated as CASSPAPGYGYTF.